Sequencing of this T cell receptor (beta chain) was carried out in a study of blood T cells in healthy people across ages (dated by TCRdb to about 2015). Regarding the research as a whole: In model experiments, template switching captured roughly one uniquely barcoded TCR beta cDNA molecule for every two T cells. Age-related changes in TCR beta repertoire diversity were measured in the study by deep sequencing normalized with unique cDNA molecular identifiers. Donors were grouped into four age groups: young (average approximately 15 years), middle-aged (under 40), aged (62) and long-lived (just over 80). To avoid experimental bias, donors of different ages were distributed randomly across sequencing lanes. For two donors (one aged 18 to 30 and one aged 80 or older), the study analyzed two additional independent replicas of 1 million unique cDNA reads from the same blood draw. What the study reported, not specific to this receptor: Estimates of total diversity based on one million sequenced T cells were regarded as lower bounds and as underestimates. As age increased, observed TCR beta diversity per million T cells dropped in a roughly linear way, and a significant reduction was already evident by age around 41. Observed TCR beta diversity correlated strongly with the percentage of naive T cells measured by flow cytometry. The CMV infection status of donors was not known, potentially confounding age-related changes in expanded clonotypes. The long-lived group showed more naive CD4+ T cells, fewer expanded clones and increased TCR diversity than the aged group, suggesting age selection. Since profiling was done on bulk unsorted PBMCs, naive and antigen-experienced compartments could not be conclusively compared.

CDR1 and CDR2, looked up from the germline V gene (reference sequence), are DFQATT and SNEGSKA. Relative to germline, V is 6 bases shorter and J is 5 bases shorter, with 17 bases between their ends. The CDR3 numbers 14 residues from cysteine through phenylalanine. Only CDR3 DNA remains: 42 bases, in frame from the first base. Preparation of the library involved 5' RACE. The sequencer was an Illumina HiSeq 2500. The second PCR ran for about 6 to 11 cycles and used a J-beta primer mix along with a sample-barcoded 5' primer. A unique molecular identifier was introduced onto each TCR beta cDNA molecule by a template-switch 5' adaptor carrying 12 random nucleotides. Each sample yielded at least 2.5 million CDR3-containing paired-end reads. First-strand cDNA synthesis was performed from all RNA using the Mint cDNA synthesis kit, with priming by a TRBC-specific oligonucleotide. All cDNA was treated with uracil-DNA glycosylase and then went through a first 18-cycle PCR with the universal primers M1SS and BC2_uni_R. Per the original workflow: Normalization of each sample was performed by random selection of 1 million high-quality reads, each carrying a distinct molecular identifier. Instead of being binned into consensus sequences, reads that shared molecular identifiers were thrown out. MiTCR, set to a Q25 quality threshold and the strictest error-elimination algorithm, was used for CDR3 identification, clonotype clustering and error correction. Lower-bound total TCR beta diversity was estimated with a nonparametric unseen species model using Euler transformation. The public sequencing data were trimmed at Q25 with fastp and processed into clonotypes with MiXCR by TCRdb, which kept only in-frame beta chains. Each CDR3 protein appears once, grouped with its most common genes and DNA. TCRdb, not the authors, supplied the V and J calls. The sample includes about a million distinct CDR3 sequences, with roughly 50% observed a single time. The leading ten clones occupy around 21% of the sample.

Systemically healthy Caucasian individuals from Russia, 39 in total and aged roughly 6 to 100 years, were included as donors. Each donor gave around 9.8 milliliters of peripheral blood, collected into EDTA-treated Vacutainer tubes. Ficoll-Paque density-gradient centrifugation was used to isolate PBMCs, with at least 6.5 million per sample. Total RNA was extracted from PBMCs with Trizol reagent, with at least 6 micrograms obtained per sample. Naive CD45RAhigh/CD27high T cell percentages were measured by flow cytometry on a PBMC aliquot from every donor. This clonotype appeared a few times. Its antigen is unknown. Base qualities are not recorded, but no much larger clone differs from it by a single base.

The clonotype was recovered from a woman in her fifties or sixties in good health. The sequenced sample consisted of blood. The sequence joins TRBV20-1 to TRBJ2-1; the D gene remains uncertain. The CDR3 protein is CSALNSRANNEQFF. DNA sequence: TGCAGTGCCCTAAATTCTAGGGCCAACAATGAGCAGTTCTTC.